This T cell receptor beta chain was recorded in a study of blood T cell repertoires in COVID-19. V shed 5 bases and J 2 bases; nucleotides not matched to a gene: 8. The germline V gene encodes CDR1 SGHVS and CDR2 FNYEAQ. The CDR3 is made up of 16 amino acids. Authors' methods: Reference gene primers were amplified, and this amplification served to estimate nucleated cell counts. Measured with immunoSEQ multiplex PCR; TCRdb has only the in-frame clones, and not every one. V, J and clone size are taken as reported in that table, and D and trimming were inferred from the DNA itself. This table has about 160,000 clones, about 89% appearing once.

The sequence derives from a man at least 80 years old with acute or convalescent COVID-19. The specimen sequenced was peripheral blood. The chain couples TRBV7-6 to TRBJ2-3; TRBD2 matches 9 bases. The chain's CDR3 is CASSQKAGGSTDTQYF. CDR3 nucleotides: TGTGCCAGCAGCCAAAAAGCGGGGGGTTCCACAGATACGCAGTATTTT.